This T cell receptor beta chain emerged from a study of T-cell reconstitution after alpha-beta-depleted transplantation in children. This sample's TCRbeta library carried unique molecular identifier barcodes. TCRdb analysed the PCR reads with MiXCR anew, one entry per CDR3 protein. In the table there are over 450,000 distinct CDR3 sequences, 10% of which are singletons. CDR1 is MNHNS, CDR2 SASEGT, per germline. With 5 bases removed from V and 10 bases from J, the gap between germline ends came to 20 bases. The CDR3 extends over 15 amino acids. This clonotype was detected ten times or more. This chain links TRBV6-1 with TRBJ2-2; D possibly uses TRBD1 or TRBD2 (6 bases each). The specimen was PBMCs, collected before TCRalphabeta/CD19-depleted stem cell transplant. This receptor was obtained from a child under 10 years old with inherited bone marrow failure, due to receive a stem cell transplant. CDR3 sequence reads: CASSTPVGGWPELFF. Written as DNA, the CDR3 is TGTGCCAGCAGTACCCCGGTGGGGGGCTGGCCGGAGCTGTTTTTT.